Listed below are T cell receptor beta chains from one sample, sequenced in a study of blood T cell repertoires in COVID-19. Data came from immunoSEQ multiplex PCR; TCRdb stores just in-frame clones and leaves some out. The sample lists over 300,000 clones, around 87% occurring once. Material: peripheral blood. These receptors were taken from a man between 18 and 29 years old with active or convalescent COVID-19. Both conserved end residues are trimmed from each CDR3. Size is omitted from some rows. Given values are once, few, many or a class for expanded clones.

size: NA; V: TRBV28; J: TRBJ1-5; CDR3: ASSFPTGEGEVRKPQH
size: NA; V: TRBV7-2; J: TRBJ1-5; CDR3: ASSFRSNQPQH
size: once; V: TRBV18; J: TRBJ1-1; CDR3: ASSPQQGDTEAF
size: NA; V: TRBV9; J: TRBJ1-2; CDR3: ASSVEWTPGLDGYT
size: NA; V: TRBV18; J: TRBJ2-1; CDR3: ASSPPGVANYNEQF
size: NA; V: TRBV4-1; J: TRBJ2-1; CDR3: ASSQDEGGQF
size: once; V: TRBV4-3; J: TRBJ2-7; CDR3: ASSQDTGAYEQY
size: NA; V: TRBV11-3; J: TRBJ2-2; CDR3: ASRAQGVTGELF
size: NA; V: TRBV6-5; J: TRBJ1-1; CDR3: ASSSGTPVTEAF
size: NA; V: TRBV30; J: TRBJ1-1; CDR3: AWSVGRDTEAF
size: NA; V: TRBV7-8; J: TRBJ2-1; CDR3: ASSSGAGGFNEQF
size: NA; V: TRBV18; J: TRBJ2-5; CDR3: ASSLGGRETQY
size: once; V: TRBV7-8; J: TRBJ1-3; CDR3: ASSSTRQGFFSGNTIY
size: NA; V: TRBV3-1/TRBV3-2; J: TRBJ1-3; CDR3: ASSQARGFGNTIY
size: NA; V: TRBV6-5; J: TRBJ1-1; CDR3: ASSPGQGFTEAF
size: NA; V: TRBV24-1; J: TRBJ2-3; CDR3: ATSDRHLHTQY
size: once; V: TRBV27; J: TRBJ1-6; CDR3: ASSFTGTGSWRSPLH
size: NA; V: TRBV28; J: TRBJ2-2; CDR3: ASSSPGQKGTGELF
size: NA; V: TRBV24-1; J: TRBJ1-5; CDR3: ATSGTGGNQPQH
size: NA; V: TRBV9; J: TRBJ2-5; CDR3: ASSPRTSGGEQTQY
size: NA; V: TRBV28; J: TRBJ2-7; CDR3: ASSLGWSGDSEQY
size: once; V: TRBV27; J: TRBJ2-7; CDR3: ASSSSDPLSGTYEQY
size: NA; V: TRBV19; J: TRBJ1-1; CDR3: ASSIGAANTEAF
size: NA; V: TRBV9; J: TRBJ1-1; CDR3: ASSVDKDRGGNTEAF